The T cell receptor beta chain described here comes from a study of monozygotic twins with inflammatory bowel disease. Germline V CDR1 and CDR2: SQVTM, ANQGSEA. The CDR3 contains 13 residues. Study results and limitations: IBD patients exhibited fewer clonotypes shared with other individuals than healthy twins, particularly with disease activity.

Using the 5' RACE reads, TCRdb records one entry per CDR3 protein without DNA. The sample has 150,000 or so distinct CDR3 sequences. On this clonotype itself: Its antigen is as yet unknown.

The clonotype originates from a human donor with ulcerative colitis or Crohn's disease, or a healthy co-twin of an affected twin (not recorded which). Sequenced input: blood. The chain combines TRBV29-1 with TRBJ2-7; TCRdb picks TRBD1, but there is no DNA to check that call. This CDR3 is CSVEDSYDSEQYF.